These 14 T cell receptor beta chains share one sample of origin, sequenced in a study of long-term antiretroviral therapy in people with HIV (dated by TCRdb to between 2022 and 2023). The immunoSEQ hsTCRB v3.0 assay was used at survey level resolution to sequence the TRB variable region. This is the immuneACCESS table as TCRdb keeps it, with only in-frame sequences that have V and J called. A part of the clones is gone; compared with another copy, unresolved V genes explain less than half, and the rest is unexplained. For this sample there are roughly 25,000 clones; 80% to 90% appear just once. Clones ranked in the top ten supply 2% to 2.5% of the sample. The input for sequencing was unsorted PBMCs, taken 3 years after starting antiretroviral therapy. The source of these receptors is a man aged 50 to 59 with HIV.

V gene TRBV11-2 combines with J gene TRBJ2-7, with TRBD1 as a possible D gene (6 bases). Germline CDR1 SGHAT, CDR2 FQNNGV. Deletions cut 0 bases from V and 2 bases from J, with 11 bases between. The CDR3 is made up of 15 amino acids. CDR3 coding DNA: TGTGCCAGCAGCTTAGAGGCAGGGGAACCCTACGAGCAGTACTTC. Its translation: CASSLEAGEPYEQYF.

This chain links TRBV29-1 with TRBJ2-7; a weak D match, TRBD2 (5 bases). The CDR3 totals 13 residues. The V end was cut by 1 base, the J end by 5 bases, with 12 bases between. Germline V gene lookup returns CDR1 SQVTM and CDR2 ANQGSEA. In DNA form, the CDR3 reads TGCAGCGTTGAAGTCACTAGTTCTCACGAGCAGTACTTC. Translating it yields CSVEVTSSHEQYF.

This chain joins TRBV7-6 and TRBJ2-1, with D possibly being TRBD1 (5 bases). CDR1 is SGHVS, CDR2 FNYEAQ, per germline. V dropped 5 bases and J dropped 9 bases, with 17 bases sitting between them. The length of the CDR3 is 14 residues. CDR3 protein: CASSPVQGSGEQFF. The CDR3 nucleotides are TGTGCCAGCAGCCCGGTTCAGGGTTCGGGTGAGCAGTTCTTC.

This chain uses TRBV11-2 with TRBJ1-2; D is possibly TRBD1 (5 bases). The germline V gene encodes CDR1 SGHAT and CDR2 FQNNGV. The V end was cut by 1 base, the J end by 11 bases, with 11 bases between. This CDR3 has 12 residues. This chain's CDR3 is CASSLGGRWYTF. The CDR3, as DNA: TGTGCCAGCAGCTTAGGGGGCCGTTGGTACACCTTC.

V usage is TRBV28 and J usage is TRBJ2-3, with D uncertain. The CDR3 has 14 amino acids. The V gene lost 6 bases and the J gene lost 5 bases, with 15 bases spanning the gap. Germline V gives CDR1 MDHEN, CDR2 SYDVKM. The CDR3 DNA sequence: TGTGCCAGCAGCTTGGCCCTCCGGCGAGATACGCAGTATTTT. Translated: CASSLALRRDTQYF.

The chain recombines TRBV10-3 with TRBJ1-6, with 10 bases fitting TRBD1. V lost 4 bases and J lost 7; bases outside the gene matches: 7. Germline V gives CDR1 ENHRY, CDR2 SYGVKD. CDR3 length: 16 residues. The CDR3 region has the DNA TGTGCCATCAGTGCGGGACAGGGGTTCGCCAATTCACCCCTCCACTTT. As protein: CAISAGQGFANSPLHF.

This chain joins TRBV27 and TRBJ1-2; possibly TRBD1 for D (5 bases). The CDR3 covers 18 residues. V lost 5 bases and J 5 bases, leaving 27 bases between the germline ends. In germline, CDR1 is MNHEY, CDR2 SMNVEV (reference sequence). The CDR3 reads CASSQTDRGGAPLYGYTF. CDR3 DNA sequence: TGTGCCAGCAGTCAGACGGATAGGGGAGGGGCTCCCCTTTATGGCTACACCTTC.

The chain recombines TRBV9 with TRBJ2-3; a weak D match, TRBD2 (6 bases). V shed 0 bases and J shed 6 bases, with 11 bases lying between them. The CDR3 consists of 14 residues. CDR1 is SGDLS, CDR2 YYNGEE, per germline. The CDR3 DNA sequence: TGTGCCAGCAGCGTAGTACCGGGGGAGGATACGCAGTATTTT. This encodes CASSVVPGEDTQYF.

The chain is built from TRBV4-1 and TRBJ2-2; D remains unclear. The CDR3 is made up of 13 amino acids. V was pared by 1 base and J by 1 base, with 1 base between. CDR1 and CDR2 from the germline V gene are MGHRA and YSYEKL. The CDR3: CASSQGNTGELFF. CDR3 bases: TGCGCCAGCAGCCAAGGGAACACCGGGGAGCTGTTTTTT.

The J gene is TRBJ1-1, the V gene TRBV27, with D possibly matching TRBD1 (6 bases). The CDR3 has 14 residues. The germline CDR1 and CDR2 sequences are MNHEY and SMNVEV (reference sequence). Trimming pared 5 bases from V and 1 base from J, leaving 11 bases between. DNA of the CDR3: TGTGCCAGCAGTCCACTCAGGGGGAACACTGAAGCTTTCTTT. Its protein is CASSPLRGNTEAFF.

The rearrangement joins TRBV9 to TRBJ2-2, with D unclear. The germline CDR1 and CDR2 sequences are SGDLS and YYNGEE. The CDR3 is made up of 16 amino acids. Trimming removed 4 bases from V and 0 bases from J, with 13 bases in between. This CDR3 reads CASSPRQFANTGELFF. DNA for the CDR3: TGTGCCAGCAGCCCGAGGCAGTTCGCGAACACCGGGGAGCTGTTTTTT. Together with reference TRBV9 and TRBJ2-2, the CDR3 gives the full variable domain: DSGVTQTPKHLITATGQRVTLRCSPRSGDLSVYWYQQSLDQGLQFLIQYYNGEERAKGNILERFSAQQFPDLHSELNLSSLELGDSALYFCASSPRQFANTGELFFGEGSRLTVL.

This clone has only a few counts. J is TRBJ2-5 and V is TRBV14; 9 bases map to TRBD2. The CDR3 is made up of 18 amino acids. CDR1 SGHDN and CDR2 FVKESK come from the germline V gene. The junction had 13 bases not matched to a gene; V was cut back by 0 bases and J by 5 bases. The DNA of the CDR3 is TGTGCCAGCAGCCAAGATTCCTCCCTAGCGGGGCTCCGGGAGACCCAGTACTTC. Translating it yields CASSQDSSLAGLRETQYF.

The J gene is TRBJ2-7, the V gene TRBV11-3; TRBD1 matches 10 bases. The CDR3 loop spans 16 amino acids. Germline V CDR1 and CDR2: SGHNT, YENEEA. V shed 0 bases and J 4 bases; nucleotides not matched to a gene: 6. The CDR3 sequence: CASSLERTGGTYEQYF. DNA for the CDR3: TGTGCCAGCAGCTTAGAACGGACAGGGGGAACTTACGAGCAGTACTTC.

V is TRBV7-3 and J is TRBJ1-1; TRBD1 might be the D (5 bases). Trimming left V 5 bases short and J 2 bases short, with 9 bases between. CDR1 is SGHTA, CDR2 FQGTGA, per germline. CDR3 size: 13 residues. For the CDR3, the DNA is TGTGCCAGCAGCCTACGGACAAACACTGAAGCTTTCTTT. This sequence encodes CASSLRTNTEAFF.